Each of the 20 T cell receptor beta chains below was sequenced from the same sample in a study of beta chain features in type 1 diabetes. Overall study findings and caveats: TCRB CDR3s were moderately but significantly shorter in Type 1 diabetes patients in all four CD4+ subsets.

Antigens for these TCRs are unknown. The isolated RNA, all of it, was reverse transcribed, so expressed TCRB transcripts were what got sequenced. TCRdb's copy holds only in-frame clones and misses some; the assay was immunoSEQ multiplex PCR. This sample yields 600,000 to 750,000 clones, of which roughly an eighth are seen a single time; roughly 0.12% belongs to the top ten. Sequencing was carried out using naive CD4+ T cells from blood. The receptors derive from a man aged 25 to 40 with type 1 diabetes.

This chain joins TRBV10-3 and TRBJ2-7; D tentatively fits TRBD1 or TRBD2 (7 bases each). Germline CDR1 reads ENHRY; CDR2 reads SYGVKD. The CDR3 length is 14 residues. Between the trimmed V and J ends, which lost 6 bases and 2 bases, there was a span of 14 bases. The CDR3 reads CAIRDREGTYEQYF. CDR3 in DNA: TGTGCCATCAGAGACAGGGAGGGGACCTACGAGCAGTACTTC.

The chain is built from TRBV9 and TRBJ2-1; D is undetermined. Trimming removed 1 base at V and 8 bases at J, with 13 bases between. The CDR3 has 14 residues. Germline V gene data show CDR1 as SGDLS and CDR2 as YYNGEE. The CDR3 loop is CASSVTTSYDEQFF. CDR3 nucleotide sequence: TGTGCCAGCAGCGTAACCACCAGTTACGATGAGCAGTTCTTC.

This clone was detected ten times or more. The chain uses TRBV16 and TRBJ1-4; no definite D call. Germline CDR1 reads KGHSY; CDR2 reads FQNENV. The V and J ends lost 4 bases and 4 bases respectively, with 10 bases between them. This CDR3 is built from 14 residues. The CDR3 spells CASSPRTDNEKLFF. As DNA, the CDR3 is TGTGCCAGCAGCCCGAGGACGGATAATGAAAAACTGTTTTTT.

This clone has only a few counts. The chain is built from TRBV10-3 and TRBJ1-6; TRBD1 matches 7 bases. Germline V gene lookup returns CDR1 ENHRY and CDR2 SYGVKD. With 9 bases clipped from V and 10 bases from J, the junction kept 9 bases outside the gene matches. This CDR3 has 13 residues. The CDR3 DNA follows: TGTGCCATAGAACAGGGGACCGGGTCACCCCTCCACTTT. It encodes CAIEQGTGSPLHF.

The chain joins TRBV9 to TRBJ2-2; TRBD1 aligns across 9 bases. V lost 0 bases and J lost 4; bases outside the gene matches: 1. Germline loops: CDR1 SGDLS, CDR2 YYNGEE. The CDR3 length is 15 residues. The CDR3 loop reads CASSVGDRATGELFF. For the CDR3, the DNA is TGTGCCAGCAGCGTAGGGGACAGGGCCACCGGGGAGCTGTTTTTT.

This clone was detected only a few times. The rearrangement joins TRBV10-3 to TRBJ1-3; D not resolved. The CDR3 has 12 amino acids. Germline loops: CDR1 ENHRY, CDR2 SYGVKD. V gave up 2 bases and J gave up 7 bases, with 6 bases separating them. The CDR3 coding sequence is TGTGCCATCAGTGAGAGAAGGAACACCATATATTTT. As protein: CAISERRNTIYF.

This chain's CDR3 is CASSTPSFEQSQPQHF. In nucleotides, the CDR3 is TGTGCCAGTAGTACACCGTCATTTGAGCAAAGTCAGCCCCAGCATTTT. The chain carries TRBV19 and TRBJ1-5, with D unresolved. The CDR3 has 16 residues. Germline CDR1 is LNHDA and CDR2 is SQIVND (reference sequence). Trimming took 4 bases from V and 6 from J, leaving 19 bases between them.

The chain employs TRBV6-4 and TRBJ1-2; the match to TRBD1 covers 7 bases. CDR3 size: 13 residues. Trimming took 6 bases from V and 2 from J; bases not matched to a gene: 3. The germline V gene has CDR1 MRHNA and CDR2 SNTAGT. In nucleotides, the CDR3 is TGTGCCAGCAGATCGACAGGGAACTATGGCTACACCTTC. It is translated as CASRSTGNYGYTF.

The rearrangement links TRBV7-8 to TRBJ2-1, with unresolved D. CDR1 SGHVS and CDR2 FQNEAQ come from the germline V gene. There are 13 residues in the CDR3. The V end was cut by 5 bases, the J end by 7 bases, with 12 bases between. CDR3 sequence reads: CASSRLQRNEQFF. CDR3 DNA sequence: TGTGCCAGCAGCCGTCTACAGAGGAATGAGCAGTTCTTC.

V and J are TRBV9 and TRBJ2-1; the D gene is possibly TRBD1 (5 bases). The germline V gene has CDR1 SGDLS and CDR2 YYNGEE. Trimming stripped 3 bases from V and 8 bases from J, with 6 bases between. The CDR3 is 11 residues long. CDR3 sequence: CASSGGDEQFF. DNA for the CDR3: TGTGCCAGCAGCGGGGGCGATGAGCAGTTCTTC.

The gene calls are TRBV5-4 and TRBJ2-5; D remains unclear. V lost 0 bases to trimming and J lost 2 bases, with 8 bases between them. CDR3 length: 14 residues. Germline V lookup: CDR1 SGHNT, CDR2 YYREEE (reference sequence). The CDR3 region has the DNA TGTGCCAGCAGCTTGGACCAGGCACAAGAGACCCAGTACTTC. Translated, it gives CASSLDQAQETQYF.

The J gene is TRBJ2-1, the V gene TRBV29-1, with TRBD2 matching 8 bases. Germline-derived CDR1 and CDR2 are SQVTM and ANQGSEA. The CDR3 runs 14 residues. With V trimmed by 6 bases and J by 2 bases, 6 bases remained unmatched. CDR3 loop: CSVDPGGTYNEQFF. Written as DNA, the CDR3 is TGCAGCGTCGACCCGGGGGGGACCTACAATGAGCAGTTCTTC.

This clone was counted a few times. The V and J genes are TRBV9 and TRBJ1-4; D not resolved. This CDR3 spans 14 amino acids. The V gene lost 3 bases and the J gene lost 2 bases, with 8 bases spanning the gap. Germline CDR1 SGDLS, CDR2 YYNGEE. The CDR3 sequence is CASSAEVTNEKLFF. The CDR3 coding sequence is TGTGCCAGCAGCGCAGAGGTGACTAATGAAAAACTGTTTTTT.

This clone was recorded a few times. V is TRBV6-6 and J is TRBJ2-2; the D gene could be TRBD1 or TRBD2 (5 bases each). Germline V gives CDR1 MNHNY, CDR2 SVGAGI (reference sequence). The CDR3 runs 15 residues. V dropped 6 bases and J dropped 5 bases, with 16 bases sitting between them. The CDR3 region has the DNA TGTGCCAGCAGCCACCGGGACCAAATAACCGGGGAGCTGTTTTTT. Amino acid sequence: CASSHRDQITGELFF.

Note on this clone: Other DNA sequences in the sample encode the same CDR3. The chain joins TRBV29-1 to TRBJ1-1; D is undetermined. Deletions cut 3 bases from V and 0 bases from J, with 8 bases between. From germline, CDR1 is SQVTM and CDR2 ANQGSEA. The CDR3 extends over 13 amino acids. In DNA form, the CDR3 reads TGCAGCGTTGAGGGATTCATGAACACTGAAGCTTTCTTT. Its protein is CSVEGFMNTEAFF. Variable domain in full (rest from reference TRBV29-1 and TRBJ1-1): SAVISQKPSRDICQRGTSLTIQCQVDSQVTMMFWYRQQPGQSLTLIATANQGSEATYESGFVIDKFPISRPNLTFSTLTVSNMSPEDSSIYLCSVEGFMNTEAFFGQGTRLTVV.

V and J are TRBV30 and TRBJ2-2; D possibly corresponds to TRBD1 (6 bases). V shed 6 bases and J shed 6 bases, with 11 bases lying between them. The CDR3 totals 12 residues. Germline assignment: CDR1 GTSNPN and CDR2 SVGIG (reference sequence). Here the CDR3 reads CACTKGAGELFF. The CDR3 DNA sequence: TGTGCCTGTACTAAGGGGGCCGGGGAGCTGTTTTTT.

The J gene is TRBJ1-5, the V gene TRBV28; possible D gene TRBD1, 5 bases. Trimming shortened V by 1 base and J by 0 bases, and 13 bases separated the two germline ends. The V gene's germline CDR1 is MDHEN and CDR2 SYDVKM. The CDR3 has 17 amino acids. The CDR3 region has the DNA TGTGCCAGCAGTTTATTCCTGAGGGGCTATAGCAATCAGCCCCAGCATTTT. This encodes CASSLFLRGYSNQPQHF.

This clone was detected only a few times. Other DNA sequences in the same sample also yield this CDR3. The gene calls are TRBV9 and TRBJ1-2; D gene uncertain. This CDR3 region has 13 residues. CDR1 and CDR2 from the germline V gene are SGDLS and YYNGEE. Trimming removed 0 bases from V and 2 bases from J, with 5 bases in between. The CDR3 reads CASSVDRNYGYTF. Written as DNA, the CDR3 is TGTGCCAGCAGCGTAGATAGAAACTATGGCTACACCTTC.

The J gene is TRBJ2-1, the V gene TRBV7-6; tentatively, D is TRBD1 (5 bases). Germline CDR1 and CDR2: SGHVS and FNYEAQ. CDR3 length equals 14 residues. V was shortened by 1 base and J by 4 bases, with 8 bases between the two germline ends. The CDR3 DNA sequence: TGTGCCAGCAGCTTAGGACAGCCTTACAATGAGCAGTTCTTC. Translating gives CASSLGQPYNEQFF.

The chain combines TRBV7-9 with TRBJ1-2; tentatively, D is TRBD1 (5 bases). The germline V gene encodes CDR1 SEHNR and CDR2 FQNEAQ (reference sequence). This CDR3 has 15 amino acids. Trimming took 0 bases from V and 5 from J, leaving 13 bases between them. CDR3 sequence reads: CASSLAGTSPYGYTF. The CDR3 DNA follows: TGTGCCAGCAGCTTAGCCGGGACCTCTCCATATGGCTACACCTTC.